The 27 T cell receptor beta chains below come from one sample, sequenced in a study of shared T cell receptors in the human thymus. Repertoires were generated with immunoSEQ multiplex PCR, while TCRdb's copy carries only in-frame clones and drops some. This table has about 660,000 clones, roughly 90% appearing once. The sample was also reused in another study, on human thymus T cells.

The sequenced sample was thymocytes. These receptors were collected from a boy under three years old with a congenital heart defect.

The rearrangement joins TRBV29-1 to TRBJ2-7; weak D call: TRBD1 (7 bases). From germline, CDR1 is SQVTM and CDR2 ANQGSEA. The ends were cut back, 6 bases at V and 0 bases at J, with 18 bases in the middle. The CDR3 runs 15 residues. The CDR3 DNA reads TGCAGCGTCCAGGGAGGACAGGAGAGCTCCTACGAGCAGTACTTC. The encoded protein is CSVQGGQESSYEQYF.

The rearrangement links TRBV13 to TRBJ2-4; no clear D gene. Looked up from germline, CDR1 is PRHDT and CDR2 is FYEKMQ (reference sequence). V was cut by 2 bases and J by 3 bases, with 5 bases left in between. The CDR3 has 13 residues. This CDR3 is CASSLMSKNIQYF. DNA for the CDR3: TGTGCCAGCAGCTTAATGAGCAAAAACATTCAGTACTTC.

The chain combines TRBV4-2 with TRBJ2-5; the D is unclear. The V gene lost 0 bases and the J gene lost 5 bases, with 13 bases spanning the gap. Looked up from germline, CDR1 is LGHNA and CDR2 is YNFKEQ. This CDR3 spans 15 amino acids. The chain's CDR3 is CASSQDLGRWETQYF. The CDR3 nucleotides are TGTGCCAGCAGCCAAGATCTCGGTAGATGGGAGACCCAGTACTTC.

This chain uses TRBV4-3 with TRBJ2-5; weak D call: TRBD1 (5 bases). CDR3 length: 14 residues. V shed 3 bases and J shed 3 bases, with 11 bases lying between them. Germline-derived CDR1 and CDR2 are LGHNA and YSLEER. CDR3 residues: CASSQSPREETQYF. In DNA form, the CDR3 reads TGCGCCAGCAGCCAGAGTCCCAGGGAAGAGACCCAGTACTTC.

The V gene is TRBV5-8, the J gene TRBJ2-7; 7 bases are shared with TRBD2. The CDR3 sequence is 15 residues long. Germline CDR1 and CDR2: SGHTS and YDEGEE. The ends lost 0 bases at V and 0 bases at J; junction bases unmatched: 3. The CDR3 sequence: CASSLVTGGSYEQYF. The CDR3 coding sequence is TGTGCCAGCAGCTTGGTGACGGGGGGCTCCTACGAGCAGTACTTC.

This clone has just one count. At the DNA level, this CDR3 is encoded by other sequences in the same sample as well. The V and J genes are TRBV27 and TRBJ2-7; 8 bases align to TRBD2. Germline CDR1 reads MNHEY; CDR2 reads SMNVEV (reference sequence). The CDR3 runs to 15 residues. The J segment lost 0 bases and the V segment lost 6 bases, leaving 7 bases of the junction unmatched. The DNA of the CDR3 is TGTGCCAGCAGCCCCATAGCGGGGAGCTCCTACGAGCAGTACTTC. As protein: CASSPIAGSSYEQYF.

The chain links TRBV27 to TRBJ2-3; 16 positions match TRBD2. This CDR3 region has 16 residues. The ends lost 4 bases at V and 7 bases at J; junction bases unmatched: 5. From germline, CDR1 is MNHEY and CDR2 SMNVEV (reference sequence). This CDR3 reads CASSSGLAGGGNTQYF. For the CDR3, the DNA is TGTGCCAGCAGTTCGGGACTAGCGGGAGGGGGAAATACGCAGTATTTT.

This clone has just one count. This chain links TRBV11-2 with TRBJ1-5; tentative D call: TRBD1 (5 bases). Germline CDR1 reads SGHAT; CDR2 reads FQNNGV. The CDR3 has 15 amino acids. V gave up 3 bases and J gave up 9 bases, with 18 bases separating them. The CDR3 spells CASSFRGAAGRPQHF. CDR3 coding DNA: TGTGCCAGCAGCTTCCGAGGGGCAGCCGGGAGGCCCCAGCATTTT.

V and J are TRBV7-9 and TRBJ2-3; a possible D gene is TRBD2 (5 bases). This CDR3 is built from 18 residues. V was pared by 1 base and J by 3 bases, with 20 bases between. The germline V gene encodes CDR1 SEHNR and CDR2 FQNEAQ (reference sequence). CDR3 nucleotide sequence: TGTGCCAGCAGCTTAGTCGCTACTCCCACTACTAGGACAGATACGCAGTATTTT. Translation gives CASSLVATPTTRTDTQYF.

The rearrangement uses TRBV30 and TRBJ2-1; D is unresolved. V was cut by 3 bases and J by 4 bases, with 16 bases left in between. The CDR3 loop spans 15 amino acids. CDR1 GTSNPN and CDR2 SVGIG come from the germline V gene (reference sequence). The CDR3 DNA reads as TGTGCCTGGAGCACTGGGCTGGATCAGTACAATGAGCAGTTCTTC. Its protein is CAWSTGLDQYNEQFF.

This chain uses TRBV28 with TRBJ1-1; tentative D call: TRBD1 (5 bases). The CDR3 is 12 amino acids. From germline, CDR1 is MDHEN and CDR2 SYDVKM. Deletions cut 6 bases from V and 11 bases from J, with 16 bases between. In DNA form, the CDR3 reads TGTGCCAGCAGCGTCCGGCGGCGGGGCGCTTTCTTT. It is translated as CASSVRRRGAFF.

This clone was seen just once. This chain connects TRBV5-8 to TRBJ2-7; 10 bases align to TRBD2. Germline V gives CDR1 SGHTS, CDR2 YDEGEE. V dropped 2 bases and J dropped 4; count of bases not matched to a gene: 9. This CDR3 comprises 16 residues. The CDR3 coding sequence is TGTGCCAGCAGCTTTAGGAAGGGACTAGCGAAGTACGAGCAGTACTTC. Translated, it gives CASSFRKGLAKYEQYF.

The J gene is TRBJ2-2, the V gene TRBV4-3; TRBD2 matches at 14 bases. Germline CDR1 reads LGHNA; CDR2 reads YSLEER. V shed 4 bases and J 3 bases; nucleotides not matched to a gene: 4. The CDR3 contains 17 residues. The CDR3: CASSPGLAGGHTGELFF. CDR3 sequence (DNA): TGCGCCAGCAGCCCCGGACTAGCGGGAGGACACACCGGGGAGCTGTTTTTT.

A note on this clone: A read error may account for a junction end that differs from germline. CDR3 nucleotides: TGCGCCAGCAGCGCCCCGGGACTAGCGGGAGGGTCCTGCAATGAGCAGTTCTTC. Encoded protein: CASSAPGLAGGSCNEQFF. The V gene is TRBV5-1, the J gene TRBJ2-1, with 16 bases that match TRBD2. This CDR3 spans 18 amino acids. Germline V gene data show CDR1 as SGHRS and CDR2 as YFSETQ. The variable domain in full, completed from reference TRBV5-1 and TRBJ2-1, reads KAGVTQTPRYLIKTRGQQVTLSCSPISGHRSVSWYQQTPGQGLQFLFEYFSETQRNKGNFPGRFSGRQFSNSRSEMNVSTLELGDSALYLCASSAPGLAGGSCNEQFFGPGTRLTVL.

This rearrangement joins TRBV2 to TRBJ2-3; 8 bases map to TRBD1. Germline V gene sequence: CDR1 SNHLY, CDR2 FYNNEI. J gave up 5 bases and V 10 bases, and 14 bases lay outside the gene matches. The CDR3 has 15 amino acids. The CDR3 spells CANNWTGSVEDTQYF. The CDR3 bases are TGTGCCAACAACTGGACAGGGAGCGTGGAAGATACGCAGTATTTT.

This clone appeared a few times. This rearrangement joins TRBV28 to TRBJ1-1, with TRBD1 matching 11 bases. Looked up from germline, CDR1 is MDHEN and CDR2 is SYDVKM. The CDR3 length is 18 residues. With 6 bases clipped from V and 1 base from J, the junction kept 13 bases outside the gene matches. The CDR3 nucleotides read TGTGCCAGCAGCCTTAACCTTTGGGGACAGGGGGAGAACACTGAAGCTTTCTTT. It is translated as CASSLNLWGQGENTEAFF. Looking up the rest from reference TRBV28 and TRBJ1-1 gives the full variable domain: DVKVTQSSRYLVKRTGEKVFLECVQDMDHENMFWYRQDPGLGLRLIYFSYDVKMKEKGDIPEGYSVSREKKERFSLILESASTNQTSMYLCASSLNLWGQGENTEAFFGQGTRLTVV.

The V call is TRBV28, the J call TRBJ2-1, with TRBD2 matching 13 bases. V dropped 4 bases and J dropped 4; count of bases not matched to a gene: 7. Germline-derived CDR1 and CDR2 are MDHEN and SYDVKM. This CDR3 region has 17 residues. This chain's CDR3 is CASSCGLAGEFYNEQFF. The CDR3 bases are TGTGCCAGCAGTTGCGGACTAGCGGGAGAGTTTTACAATGAGCAGTTCTTC.

This clone came up once. The gene calls are TRBV5-1 and TRBJ1-1, with 7 bases fitting TRBD1. V shed 1 base, J shed 4 bases, and the junction held 7 bases outside the gene matches. Germline loops: CDR1 SGHRS, CDR2 YFSETQ. There are 15 residues in the CDR3. CDR3 coding DNA: TGCGCCAGCAGCTTGCCGGACAGGTCGGGCACTGAAGCTTTCTTT. Its translation: CASSLPDRSGTEAFF.

The genes are TRBV7-8 and TRBJ2-7; D perhaps matches TRBD2 (6 bases). V shed 1 base and J shed 2 bases, with 12 bases lying between them. CDR1 is SGHVS, CDR2 FQNEAQ, per germline. CDR3 size: 15 residues. This CDR3 reads CASSLGAGSAYEQYF. The CDR3, as DNA: TGTGCCAGCAGCTTAGGGGCGGGATCTGCCTACGAGCAGTACTTC.

This chain links TRBV5-1 with TRBJ1-1; 8 bases agree with TRBD1. This CDR3 is built from 15 residues. V gave up 2 bases and J gave up 3 bases; unmatched junction bases: 6. The V gene's germline CDR1 is SGHRS and CDR2 YFSETQ. CDR3 amino acids: CASSLMGQVHTEAFF. In nucleotides, the CDR3 is TGCGCCAGCAGCTTAATGGGACAGGTCCACACTGAAGCTTTCTTT.

The chain carries TRBV14 and TRBJ2-1, with 12 bases lining up with TRBD2. The length of the CDR3 is 17 residues. Germline CDR1 and CDR2: SGHDN and FVKESK. With 0 bases clipped from V and 5 bases from J, the junction kept 5 bases outside the gene matches. CDR3 DNA sequence: TGTGCCAGCAGCCAAGATAGGACTAGCGGGAACCACAATGAGCAGTTCTTC. Amino acid sequence: CASSQDRTSGNHNEQFF.

This chain joins TRBV30 and TRBJ2-5; 10 bases line up with TRBD2. Trimming at V came to 0 bases and at J to 4 bases, leaving 11 bases not matched to a gene. In germline, CDR1 is GTSNPN, CDR2 SVGIG (reference sequence). The CDR3 spans 17 residues. CDR3 bases: TGTGCCTGGAGTGTAGGTGTGGCTAGCGGGAGCCGAGAGACCCAGTACTTC. Its translation is CAWSVGVASGSRETQYF.

This clone was picked up one time. This rearrangement joins TRBV29-1 to TRBJ2-7; TRBD1 is a possible D gene (6 bases). This CDR3 spans 16 amino acids. In germline, CDR1 is SQVTM, CDR2 ANQGSEA. Trimming left V 0 bases short and J 3 bases short, with 18 bases between. The CDR3, as DNA: TGCAGCGTTGAAGATCGGACAGTCCCCAGGCTCTACGAGCAGTACTTC. Translating it yields CSVEDRTVPRLYEQYF.

In its sample, this clone was seen once. The V call is TRBV29-1, the J call TRBJ2-7; 7 nucleotides align to TRBD2. With 0 bases clipped from V and 4 bases from J, the junction kept 18 bases outside the gene matches. Germline loops: CDR1 SQVTM, CDR2 ANQGSEA. This CDR3 is built from 18 residues. Here the CDR3 DNA reads TGCAGCGTTGAAGAAATAGTGTGGAGGGAGGGGATAATTTACGAGCAGTACTTC. It codes for CSVEEIVWREGIIYEQYF.

This chain links TRBV4-2 with TRBJ2-7; possible D gene TRBD2, 6 bases. V was shortened by 2 bases and J by 7 bases, with 9 bases between the two germline ends. The CDR3 runs 12 residues. CDR1 and CDR2 (germline): LGHNA, YNFKEQ. The CDR3 DNA reads TGTGCCAGCAGCCAATTGGCGGGGGAGCAGTACTTC. Translated: CASSQLAGEQYF.

V is TRBV14 and J is TRBJ2-5, with 9 positions matching TRBD2. Germline CDR1 reads SGHDN; CDR2 reads FVKESK. V shed 2 bases, J shed 4 bases, and the junction held 23 bases outside the gene matches. The CDR3 length is 21 residues. The CDR3 here is CASSQLVPTGGAGGLSETQYF. DNA of the CDR3: TGTGCCAGCAGCCAACTCGTACCTACAGGAGGAGCGGGAGGTCTTTCAGAGACCCAGTACTTC. Full variable domain (missing parts from reference TRBV14 and TRBJ2-5): EAGVTQFPSHSVIEKGQTVTLRCDPISGHDNLYWYRRVMGKEIKFLLHFVKESKQDESGMPNNRFLAERTGGTYSTLKVQPAELEDSGVYFCASSQLVPTGGAGGLSETQYFGPGTRLLVL.

The gene calls are TRBV4-1 and TRBJ2-5; TRBD2 matches 10 bases. The V gene's germline CDR1 is MGHRA and CDR2 YSYEKL. This CDR3 is 15 amino acids long. The V gene end was trimmed by 5 bases and the J gene end by 5 bases; junction bases not matched to a gene: 8. The CDR3 region is CASSKREGMGETQYF. CDR3 in DNA: TGCGCCAGCAGCAAGCGGGAGGGCATGGGGGAGACCCAGTACTTC.